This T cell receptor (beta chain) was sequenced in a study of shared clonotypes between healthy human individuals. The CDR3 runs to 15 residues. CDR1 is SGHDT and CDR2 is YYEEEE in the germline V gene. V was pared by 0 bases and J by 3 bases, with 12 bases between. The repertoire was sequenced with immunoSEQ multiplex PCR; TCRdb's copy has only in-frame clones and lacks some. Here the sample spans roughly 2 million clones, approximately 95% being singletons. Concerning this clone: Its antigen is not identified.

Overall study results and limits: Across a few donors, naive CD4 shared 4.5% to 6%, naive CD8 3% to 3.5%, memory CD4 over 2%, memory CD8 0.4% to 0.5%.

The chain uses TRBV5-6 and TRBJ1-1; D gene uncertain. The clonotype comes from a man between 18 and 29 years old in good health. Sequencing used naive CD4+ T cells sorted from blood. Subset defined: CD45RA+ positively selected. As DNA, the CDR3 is TGTGCCAGCAGCTTGGCTCGGGTACGGGACACTGAAGCTTTCTTT. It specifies CASSLARVRDTEAFF.